Listed below are T cell receptor beta chains from one sample, sequenced in a study of T-cell memory formation after mild COVID-19. TCRdb fed the 5' RACE reads into MiXCR, producing one record per CDR3 protein. The profile covers 260,000 or so distinct CDR3 sequences, with 16% appearing a single time and 20% to 25% taken by the ten largest. The sequenced sample was PBMCs or a T cell subset sorted from them (not recorded which). Receptors were obtained from a man between 18 and 35 years old who had mild COVID-19 (a few samples of this study predate the infection). Cell type and time point are not known. Both conserved end residues are part of each CDR3. The order of the fields is CDR3 DNA, CDR3 protein, clone size, J gene, D gene, V gene, CDR3 length. A D gene is named only where the DNA matches it firmly. Not every row has a clone size; where given, it reads once, few, many or a size class.

TGTGCCTGCGCATCTATAGCAGGGGTTTCAGATACGCAGTATTTT CACASIAGVSDTQYF few TRBJ2-3 . TRBV30 15
TGTGCCAGCAGCAAAGAGGGTAAGATTGAGCAGTTCTTC CASSKEGKIEQFF . TRBJ2-1 . TRBV21-1 13
TGCGCCAGCAGCTTGGGGACAGGGCAGGTCGGGTCACCCCTCCACTTT CASSLGTGQVGSPLHF . TRBJ1-6 TRBD1 TRBV4-3 16
TGTGCCAGCAGCCCCACAGGGGTGGAAGGAAACACCATATATTTT CASSPTGVEGNTIYF few TRBJ1-3 TRBD1 TRBV4-2 15
TGTGCCAGCAGCTTGGGGTTTAGACAGCCCCAGCATTTT CASSLGFRQPQHF . TRBJ1-5 . TRBV7-8 13
TGCGCCAGCAGCCTCGGACTAGCGGGGCTCACCGGGGAGCTGTTTTTT CASSLGLAGLTGELFF . TRBJ2-2 TRBD2 TRBV4-3 16
TGTGCCAGCAGTCCAGTTGGGGGGCATCAGCCCCAGCATTTT CASSPVGGHQPQHF . TRBJ1-5 . TRBV6-5 14
TGCAGTGCTAGTGGCCTGGACTCCCTAAGCAATACGCAGTATTTT CSASGLDSLSNTQYF . TRBJ2-3 . TRBV20-1 15
TGTGCCAGCATCTACCCAGGGAGCACCGGGGAGCTGTTTTTT CASIYPGSTGELFF . TRBJ2-2 . TRBV6-2/TRBV6-3 14
TGTGCCAGCAGTTCTGAGGGAAACATTCAGTACTTC CASSSEGNIQYF . TRBJ2-4 . TRBV6-5 12
TGTGCCAGCAGTTTGGGCGAGTACGGGACCCAGTACTTC CASSLGEYGTQYF . TRBJ2-5 . TRBV12-3/TRBV12-4 13
TGTGCCAGCTCCGATCAGGGGGCGAGGTATGGGGCCAACGTCCTGACTTTC CASSDQGARYGANVLTF few TRBJ2-6 TRBD1 TRBV27 17
TGCAGTGCTAGAGATCAGGGCAACTATGGCTACACCTTC CSARDQGNYGYTF few TRBJ1-2 . TRBV20-1 13
TGCGCCAGCAGCTTGGAGAACAGGGCTACAGAGACCCAGTACTTC CASSLENRATETQYF few TRBJ2-5 . TRBV5-1 15
TGTGCCAGCAGCTTAGCGCTGCGGACAGGGGGCGTGTACACTGAAGCTTTCTTT CASSLALRTGGVYTEAFF . TRBJ1-1 TRBD1 TRBV7-6 18
TGTGCCAGCAGCGAAGGGACAGGGGCTAGATTCACAGATACGCAGTATTTT CASSEGTGARFTDTQYF . TRBJ2-3 TRBD1 TRBV2 17
TGTGCCAGCAGTTCGCAGGGGATCTTAGAAAAACTGTTTTTT CASSSQGILEKLFF . TRBJ1-4 . TRBV12-3/TRBV12-4 14
TGTGCCAGCAGCATACTAGCGGGGGTTTCCGGGGAGCTGTTTTTT CASSILAGVSGELFF . TRBJ2-2 TRBD2 TRBV9 15
TGCAGCTCGAGGGTCGGCAACTATGGCTACACCTTC CSSRVGNYGYTF . TRBJ1-2 . TRBV20-1 12
TGTGCCATCAGACCCATAGCGGGGACCATCACAGATACGCAGTATTTT CAIRPIAGTITDTQYF . TRBJ2-3 TRBD2 TRBV10-3 16
TGTGCCAGCAGCCAAGATAGTGGTAGCGGGGGGATCAGTGAGCAGTTCTTC CASSQDSGSGGISEQFF many TRBJ2-1 TRBD2 TRBV4-2 17
TGTGCCAGCAGCGAGGGGGGCGTTCGTGGCTACACCTTC CASSEGGVRGYTF few TRBJ1-2 . TRBV2 13
TGCGCCAGCTACCCGGCTAGCGGGGTCACAGATACGCAGTATTTT CASYPASGVTDTQYF once TRBJ2-3 TRBD2 TRBV5-1 15
TGCGCCAGCAGCTTGGAAATACCGGACGAGCAGTACTTC CASSLEIPDEQYF many TRBJ2-7 . TRBV5-1 13
TGCGCCAGCAGCCAAGATCGTAACAGGCGGACCCTCCACTTT CASSQDRNRRTLHF . TRBJ1-6 . TRBV4-3 14
TGTGCCACCAGTGATTTGCAATCCCCGAGCGGGGGGACATACAATGAGCAGTTCTTC CATSDLQSPSGGTYNEQFF few TRBJ2-1 TRBD2 TRBV24-1 19
TGCGCCAGCAGCTGGACCGGACAGGGGAACACTGAAGCTTTCTTT CASSWTGQGNTEAFF many TRBJ1-1 TRBD1 TRBV5-1 15
TGTGCCAGCAGTCCGACAGGGGGGTATGAAAAACTGTTTTTT CASSPTGGYEKLFF . TRBJ1-4 TRBD1 TRBV6-5 14
TGTGCCAGCAGCTTGGGACAGCTCACAGATACGCAGTATTTT CASSLGQLTDTQYF . TRBJ2-3 TRBD1 TRBV7-2 14
TGCGCCAGCAGCTTGGTAGGGGGCGCGAGGGGTACTGAAGCTTTCTTT CASSLVGGARGTEAFF few TRBJ1-1 TRBD1 TRBV5-1 16
TGTGCCAGCAGAGCCGGACAGGGTAAGCCCCAGCATTTT CASRAGQGKPQHF few TRBJ1-5 TRBD1 TRBV12-3/TRBV12-4 13
TGTGCCAGCAGTTTAGGGGTCGAGCAGTACTTC CASSLGVEQYF . TRBJ2-7 . TRBV12-3/TRBV12-4 11
TGCGCCAGCACGTCGGATCGGCAGGGGGCGGTCACCGGGGAGCTGTTTTTT CASTSDRQGAVTGELFF . TRBJ2-2 TRBD1 TRBV5-1 17
TGTGCCAGCAGTTTGGGCCTTGAAGCTTTCTTT CASSLGLEAFF few TRBJ1-1 . TRBV2 11
TGTGCCAGCAGCCAAGGACTCATAACCACCGAGCAGTACTTC CASSQGLITTEQYF . TRBJ2-7 . TRBV3-1 14
TGTGCCAGCAGTGTTAACCCGGGGGAGCTGTTTTTT CASSVNPGELFF many TRBJ2-2 . TRBV6-6 12
TGTGCCAGCAGCATACCTACTAGTGACACAGATACGCAGTATTTT CASSIPTSDTDTQYF many TRBJ2-3 . TRBV7-2 15
TGTGCCAGCAGTGGAAACAACGATGGCTACACCTTC CASSGNNDGYTF . TRBJ1-2 . TRBV6-1 12
TGTGCCAGCAGCCAAGACGTACACTCCTATAATTCACCCCTCCACTTT CASSQDVHSYNSPLHF . TRBJ1-6 . TRBV3-1 16